A selection of T cell receptor beta chains follows, all from one sample in a study of blood T cell repertoires in COVID-19. Libraries were prepared by immunoSEQ multiplex PCR; TCRdb keeps only in-frame clonotypes and omits some of them. The repertoire consists of about 160,000 clones, with roughly 89% occurring once and the leading ten covering 10% to 13%. Sequencing was carried out using peripheral blood. These receptors all stem from a woman aged 70-85 years with COVID-19, enrolled during active disease. Each CDR3 is given without its conserved first and last residue. Not all rows give a size; the values are once, few, many and, for expanded clones, a class.

TRBJ2-3,TRBV6-4,.,ASRRGQGGTDTQY
TRBJ2-1,TRBV5-4,.,ASSFRLAGGGDEQF
TRBJ1-5,TRBV28,once,ASSFGEGQPQH
TRBJ1-5,TRBV6-1,few,ASSEAARGNQPQH
TRBJ1-4,TRBV7-8,.,ASSPRGWGLNEKLF
TRBJ2-5,TRBV11-2,.,ASSLRGTAQETQY
TRBJ1-6,TRBV3-1/TRBV3-2,.,ASSQVPKTPLH
TRBJ2-1,TRBV28,.,ASNTGIGEQF
TRBJ2-7,TRBV7-9,.,ASSLEVISGGASSYEQY
TRBJ2-2,TRBV3-1/TRBV3-2,.,ASSQSGTGDTGELF
TRBJ2-3,TRBV3-1/TRBV3-2,.,ASSPRTGGTDTQY
TRBJ1-1,TRBV10-3,.,AIRVEGQGRNTEAF
TRBJ1-5,TRBV3-1/TRBV3-2,.,ASSQGRGQPQH
TRBJ1-1,TRBV19,.,ASSRQGFGNTEAF
TRBJ2-7,TRBV25-1,.,ASSATVEGRSYEQY
TRBJ1-1,TRBV28,.,ASSLRAEGRVTEAF
TRBJ2-5,TRBV5-1,.,ASSFEADQETQY
TRBJ1-5,TRBV5-4,.,ASSFGRNQPQH
TRBJ2-7,TRBV7-2,.,ASSPLGAYEQY
TRBJ1-3,TRBV5-5,once,ASSTQFASGNTIY
TRBJ1-4,TRBV28,once,ASSFPGQGLNEKLF
TRBJ2-7,TRBV28,.,ASSRMDRSNEQY
TRBJ2-7,TRBV10-3,.,AISEGQGPPYEQY
TRBJ2-3,TRBV4-1,.,ASSQDRQVGATDTQY
TRBJ2-3,TRBV13,.,ASSWGLAGGRRADTQY